The 23 T cell receptor beta chains below come from one sample, sequenced in a study of tumor-infiltrating lymphocytes in localized non-small cell lung cancer. Only in-frame clones appear in the TCRdb table, and some are missing; sequencing was by immunoSEQ multiplex PCR. The profile shows some 7,800 clones, approximately 77% of them singletons. The material sequenced was uninvolved lung tissue not adjacent to the tumor. The origin of the receptors is a human donor with non-small cell lung cancer.

This clone was observed a few times. V usage is TRBV19 and J usage is TRBJ2-2; 7 bases map to TRBD2. V lost 6 bases, J lost 4 bases, and 8 bases stayed unmatched. This CDR3 region has 15 residues. From germline, CDR1 is LNHDA and CDR2 SQIVND (reference sequence). The DNA of the CDR3 is TGTGCCAGTAGCCCTAGCGGCAAAGGCACCGGGGAGCTGTTTTTT. Translation: CASSPSGKGTGELFF.

This clone occurred a few times. This rearrangement joins TRBV2 to TRBJ2-7; TRBD1 matches 7 bases. The CDR3 loop spans 12 amino acids. Germline V gene lookup returns CDR1 SNHLY and CDR2 FYNNEI. J lost 4 bases, V lost 4 bases, and 1 base had no gene match. The CDR3 region has the DNA TGTGCCAGCAGTGGACAGGGTTACGAGCAGTACTTC. Its translation: CASSGQGYEQYF.

The rearrangement links TRBV7-9 to TRBJ2-4; 9 bases fit TRBD1. This CDR3 is 15 amino acids long. Germline V lookup: CDR1 SEHNR, CDR2 FQNEAQ (reference sequence). V shed 5 bases and J 9 bases; nucleotides not matched to a gene: 11. The CDR3 loop is CASSRGQGTEGIQYF. In DNA form, the CDR3 reads TGTGCCAGCAGCCGGGGACAGGGAACCGAGGGCATTCAGTACTTC. Together with reference TRBV7-9 and TRBJ2-4, the CDR3 gives the full variable domain: DTGVSQNPRHKITKRGQNVTFRCDPISEHNRLYWYRQTLGQGPEFLTYFQNEAQLEKSRLLSDRFSAERPKGSFSTLEIQRTEQGDSAMYLCASSRGQGTEGIQYFGAGTRLSVL.

This clone was seen a few times. The gene calls are TRBV2 and TRBJ2-7, with 7 nucleotides matching TRBD1. The V gene end was trimmed by 7 bases and the J gene end by 5 bases; junction bases not matched to a gene: 8. The germline CDR1 and CDR2 sequences are SNHLY and FYNNEI. The CDR3 spans 13 residues. The CDR3 loop is CASTLGGWDEQYF. The CDR3 nucleotides read TGTGCCAGCACTTTAGGGGGCTGGGACGAGCAGTACTTC.

This sequence joins TRBV7-2 and TRBJ2-1; D unresolved. With 6 bases removed from V and 4 bases from J, the gap between germline ends came to 13 bases. The CDR3 is made up of 14 amino acids. Germline CDR1 reads SGHTA; CDR2 reads FQGNSA. CDR3 DNA sequence: TGTGCCAGCAGTCCTCAGAATTTTTACAATGAGCAGTTCTTC. The encoded protein is CASSPQNFYNEQFF.

V and J are TRBV9 and TRBJ1-1; 10 bases match TRBD1. V gave up 3 bases and J gave up 3 bases; unmatched junction bases: 2. The germline gives CDR1 SGDLS, CDR2 YYNGEE. The CDR3 length is 14 residues. CDR3 residues: CASSEGTGDTEAFF. DNA of the CDR3: TGTGCCAGCAGCGAGGGGACAGGGGACACTGAAGCTTTCTTT.

The chain has TRBV15 and TRBJ2-7; 11 bases are shared with TRBD1. The CDR3 is 13 residues long. Germline assignment: CDR1 LNHNV and CDR2 YYDKDF (reference sequence). Trimming took 11 bases from V and 6 from J; bases not matched to a gene: 9. CDR3 DNA: TGTGCCTCCCGGGGGACAGGGGGGGCCGAGCAGTACTTC. It specifies CASRGTGGAEQYF.

The V call is TRBV11-1, the J call TRBJ1-2, with D tentatively TRBD1 (6 bases). V was clipped by 5 bases and J by 8 bases, with 15 bases between them. Germline CDR1 is SGHAT and CDR2 is FQDESV (reference sequence). The CDR3 contains 13 residues. The CDR3 reads CASSPNGGQGYTF. The CDR3 region has the DNA TGTGCCAGCAGCCCCAACGGGGGGCAAGGCTACACCTTC. The variable domain in full, completed from reference TRBV11-1 and TRBJ1-2, reads EAEVAQSPRYKITEKSQAVAFWCDPISGHATLYWYRQILGQGPELLVQFQDESVVDDSQLPKDRFSAERLKGVDSTLKIQPAELGDSAMYLCASSPNGGQGYTFGSGTRLTVV.

The rearrangement joins TRBV2 to TRBJ1-2; D perhaps matches TRBD1 (5 bases). With 6 bases removed from V and 4 bases from J, the gap between germline ends came to 15 bases. The CDR3 consists of 14 residues. Germline CDR1 SNHLY, CDR2 FYNNEI. CDR3 loop: CASSLADSPYGYTF. DNA for the CDR3: TGTGCCAGCAGCTTAGCTGACAGTCCCTATGGCTACACCTTC.

Details on this clone: This sample also contains other DNA sequences that code for the same CDR3. The chain joins TRBV27 to TRBJ1-5; D possibly corresponds to TRBD1 (5 bases). Trimming removed 3 bases at V and 6 bases at J, with 12 bases between. CDR1 MNHEY and CDR2 SMNVEV come from the germline V gene (reference sequence). The CDR3 extends over 14 amino acids. CDR3 sequence: CASSFGQGGQPQHF. DNA of the CDR3: TGTGCCAGCAGTTTTGGGCAGGGCGGTCAGCCCCAGCATTTT.

The chain uses TRBV6-5 and TRBJ1-2, with TRBD1 as a possible D gene (5 bases). This CDR3 region has 12 residues. V gave up 2 bases and J gave up 6 bases, with 7 bases separating them. CDR1 is MNHEY and CDR2 is SVGAGI in the germline V gene. The CDR3 DNA sequence: TGTGCCAGCAGTTACGGGGGGAATGGCTACACCTTC. Protein: CASSYGGNGYTF.

The gene calls are TRBV19 and TRBJ2-3; D perhaps matches TRBD2 (5 bases). CDR3 length equals 15 residues. The V gene's germline CDR1 is LNHDA and CDR2 SQIVND (reference sequence). Trimming stripped 5 bases from V and 1 base from J, with 13 bases between. Here the CDR3 DNA reads TGTGCCAGTAGTCCGAGCGGTTTGCGCACAGATACGCAGTATTTT. As protein: CASSPSGLRTDTQYF.

This clone was recorded a few times. This chain uses TRBV4-2 with TRBJ2-7; 9 positions match TRBD1. This CDR3 contains 14 residues. Germline-derived CDR1 and CDR2 are LGHNA and YNFKEQ. Unmatched junction bases numbered 5, after V lost 3 bases and J lost 5 bases. CDR3 DNA: TGTGCCAGCAGCCAGGGACAGGGAGGTGACGAGCAGTACTTC. Protein: CASSQGQGGDEQYF.

The chain employs TRBV5-4 and TRBJ1-4, with D maybe TRBD1 (5 bases). The germline gives CDR1 SGHNT, CDR2 YYREEE (reference sequence). Trimming left V 2 bases short and J 6 bases short, with 11 bases between. The CDR3 extends over 14 amino acids. The CDR3 is CASSFKGGDEKLFF. CDR3 nucleotides: TGTGCCAGCAGCTTTAAGGGAGGGGATGAAAAACTGTTTTTT.

V usage is TRBV19 and J usage is TRBJ2-1; possible D gene TRBD2, 6 bases. The CDR3 extends over 14 amino acids. The V and J ends lost 4 bases and 6 bases respectively, with 13 bases between them. CDR1 is LNHDA and CDR2 is SQIVND in the germline V gene (reference sequence). Here the CDR3 DNA reads TGTGCCAGTAGTAAGGGACTGGAGGGCAATGAGCAGTTCTTC. Amino acid sequence: CASSKGLEGNEQFF.

This chain links TRBV30 with TRBJ2-3; 9 bases line up with TRBD2. The CDR3 covers 10 residues. Germline V CDR1 and CDR2: GTSNPN, SVGIG (reference sequence). Trimming removed 5 bases from V and 15 bases from J; junction bases left unmatched: 6. The CDR3 region has the DNA TGTGCCTGGGCCGGGACTAGCTACTATTTT. Residues: CAWAGTSYYF.

This chain connects TRBV29-1 to TRBJ2-4; D may be TRBD1 or TRBD2 (7 bases each). Germline V gene lookup returns CDR1 SQVTM and CDR2 ANQGSEA. Trimming took 4 bases from V and 5 from J, leaving 12 bases between them. CDR3 size: 13 residues. For the CDR3, the DNA is TGCAGCGTTGTATCAGGGGGGGAAAACATTCAGTACTTC. The encoded protein is CSVVSGGENIQYF.

This chain joins TRBV28 and TRBJ1-1; no clear D gene. Germline loops: CDR1 MDHEN, CDR2 SYDVKM. V was trimmed by 6 bases and J by 4 bases, leaving 24 bases between them. This CDR3 is 17 amino acids long. CDR3 nucleotides: TGTGCCAGCAGCCAAAGCGTATTGCGCCTGCATTGCACTGAAGCTTTCTTT. Amino acids: CASSQSVLRLHCTEAFF.

The V gene is TRBV7-2, the J gene TRBJ1-2; 7 positions match TRBD1. In germline, CDR1 is SGHTA, CDR2 FQGNSA. The CDR3 is made up of 16 amino acids. V lost 4 bases and J lost 7; bases outside the gene matches: 15. This CDR3 reads CASSSSGGDRVGGYTF. The CDR3 DNA reads TGTGCCAGCAGCTCCAGTGGGGGAGACAGGGTGGGTGGCTACACCTTC.

This clone occurred a few times. CDR3 amino acids: CASSVDQGSTDTQYF. In DNA form, the CDR3 reads TGTGCCAGCAGCGTAGACCAGGGTAGCACAGATACGCAGTATTTT. The chain combines TRBV9 with TRBJ2-3; perhaps TRBD1 as D (5 bases). V lost 0 bases, J lost 0 bases, and 8 bases lay in between. In germline, CDR1 is SGDLS, CDR2 YYNGEE. This CDR3 is 15 amino acids long. The full variable domain, with the rest looked up from reference TRBV9 and TRBJ2-3, is DSGVTQTPKHLITATGQRVTLRCSPRSGDLSVYWYQQSLDQGLQFLIQYYNGEERAKGNILERFSAQQFPDLHSELNLSSLELGDSALYFCASSVDQGSTDTQYFGPGTRLTVL.

V gene TRBV6-6 combines with J gene TRBJ2-3; TRBD2 might be the D (5 bases). The V end was cut by 6 bases, the J end by 7 bases, with 20 bases between. The germline gives CDR1 MNHNY, CDR2 SVGAGI (reference sequence). There are 15 residues in the CDR3. The CDR3 reads CASRESYGVYNTQYF. In DNA form, the CDR3 reads TGTGCCAGCAGGGAATCATACGGGGTCTACAATACGCAGTATTTT.

The chain employs TRBV7-6 and TRBJ1-3; a weak D match, TRBD1 (5 bases). Per germline, CDR1 SGHVS and CDR2 FNYEAQ. V was trimmed by 6 bases and J by 4 bases, leaving 10 bases between them. The CDR3 loop spans 13 amino acids. The CDR3 protein is CASSPWGGNTIYF. CDR3 coding DNA: TGTGCCAGCAGTCCCTGGGGGGGAAACACCATATATTTT. Full variable domain (rest looked up from reference TRBV7-6 and TRBJ1-3): GAGVSQSPRYKVTKRGQDVALRCDPISGHVSLYWYRQALGQGPEFLTYFNYEAQQDKSGLPNDRFSAERPEGSISTLTIQRTEQRDSAMYRCASSPWGGNTIYFGEGSWLTVV.

CDR3 in DNA: TGTGCCAGCACATATTCGACAGGGAACACTGAAGCTTTCTTT. It codes for CASTYSTGNTEAFF. The chain joins TRBV25-1 to TRBJ1-1, with D possibly being TRBD1 (6 bases). CDR3 length equals 14 residues. Trimming removed 7 bases at V and 1 base at J, with 13 bases between. Germline values: CDR1 MGHDK, CDR2 SYGVNS. Full variable domain (remainder filled in from reference TRBV25-1 and TRBJ1-1): EADIYQTPRYLVIGTGKKITLECSQTMGHDKMYWYQQDPGMELHLIHYSYGVNSTEKGDLSSESTVSRIRTEHFPLTLESARPSHTSQYLCASTYSTGNTEAFFGQGTRLTVV.